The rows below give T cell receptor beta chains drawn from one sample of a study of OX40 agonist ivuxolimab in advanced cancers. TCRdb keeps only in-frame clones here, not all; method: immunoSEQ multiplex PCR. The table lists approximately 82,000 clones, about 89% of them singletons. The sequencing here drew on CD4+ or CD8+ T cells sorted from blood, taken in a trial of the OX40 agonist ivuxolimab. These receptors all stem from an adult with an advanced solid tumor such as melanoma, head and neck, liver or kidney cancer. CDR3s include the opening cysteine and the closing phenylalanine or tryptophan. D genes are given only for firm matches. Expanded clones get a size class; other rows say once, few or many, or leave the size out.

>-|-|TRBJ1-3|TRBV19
CASSIGTWRGSGNTIYF
TGTGCCAGTAGTATAGGAACCTGGCGGGGCTCTGGAAACACCATATATTTT
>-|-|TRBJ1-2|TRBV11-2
CASSYSGDGYTF
TGTGCCAGCAGCTACTCAGGGGATGGCTACACCTTC
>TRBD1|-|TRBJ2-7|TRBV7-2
CASSSRDRGLYEQYF
TGTGCCAGCAGCTCCCGGGACAGGGGGCTATACGAGCAGTACTTC
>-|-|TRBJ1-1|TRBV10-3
CAISPRGGNTEAFF
TGTGCCATCAGCCCCAGAGGGGGGAACACTGAAGCTTTCTTT
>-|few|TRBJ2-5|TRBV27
CASSSGRLGGLETQYF
TGTGCCAGCAGTTCGGGCCGCTTGGGGGGGCTGGAGACCCAGTACTTC
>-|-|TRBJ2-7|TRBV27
CASSSLSGVYEQYF
TGTGCCAGCAGCTCCCTATCGGGAGTCTACGAGCAGTACTTC
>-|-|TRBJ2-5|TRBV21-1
CASGMESQYF
TGTGCCAGCGGAATGGAGTCCCAGTACTTC
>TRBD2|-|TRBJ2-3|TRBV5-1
CASSLFLSGGATDTQYF
TGCGCCAGCAGCTTGTTTTTAAGCGGGGGGGCCACAGATACGCAGTATTTT
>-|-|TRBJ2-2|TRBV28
CASSIRTGELFF
TGTGCCAGCAGTATTCGTACCGGGGAGCTGTTTTTT
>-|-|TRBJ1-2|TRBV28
CASSLSTGGYTF
TGTGCCAGCAGTTTATCCACGGGGGGCTACACCTTC
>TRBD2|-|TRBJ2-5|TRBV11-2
CASSLQRGHQETQYF
TGTGCCAGCAGCTTACAGCGGGGTCACCAAGAGACCCAGTACTTC
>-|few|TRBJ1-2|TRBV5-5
CASSLSPNWEGYTF
TGTGCCAGCAGCTTGAGCCCTAATTGGGAGGGGTACACCTTC
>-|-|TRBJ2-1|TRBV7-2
CASRIPYNEQFF
TGTGCCAGCCGTATCCCTTACAATGAGCAGTTCTTC
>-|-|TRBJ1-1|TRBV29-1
CSTYRAVNTEAFF
TGCAGCACGTATAGAGCTGTGAACACTGAAGCTTTCTTT
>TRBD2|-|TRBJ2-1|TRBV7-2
CASSPDRGLREQFF
TGTGCCAGCAGCCCGGACCGGGGACTAAGGGAGCAGTTCTTC
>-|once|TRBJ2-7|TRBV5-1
CASSLRGVYEQYF
TGCGCCAGCAGCTTGAGAGGCGTGTACGAGCAGTACTTC
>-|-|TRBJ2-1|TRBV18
CASSPSLREDEQFF
TGTGCCAGCTCACCGTCCTTGAGGGAGGATGAGCAGTTCTTC
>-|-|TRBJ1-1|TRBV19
CASSMITDSWTEAFF
TGTGCCAGTAGTATGATAACAGACAGTTGGACTGAAGCTTTCTTT
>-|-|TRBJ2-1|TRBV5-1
CASRTGTDYNEQFF
TGCGCCAGCAGAACCGGGACGGATTACAATGAGCAGTTCTTC
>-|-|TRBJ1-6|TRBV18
CASSAERDNSPLHF
TGTGCCAGCTCAGCGGAAAGGGATAATTCACCCCTCCACTTT
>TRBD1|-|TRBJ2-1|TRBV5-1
CASSPTGTDEQFF
TGCGCCAGCAGCCCGACAGGGACGGATGAGCAGTTCTTC
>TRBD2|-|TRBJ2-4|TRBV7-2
CASSSLGRGGDIQYF
TGTGCCAGCTCATCCCTCGGGAGGGGCGGAGACATTCAGTACTTC
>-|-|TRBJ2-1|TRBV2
CASRDNSYNEQFF
TGTGCCAGCCGGGACAACTCCTACAATGAGCAGTTCTTC
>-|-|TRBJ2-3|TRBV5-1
CASTGGPSTDTQYF
TGCGCCAGCACCGGCGGGCCTAGCACAGATACGCAGTATTTT
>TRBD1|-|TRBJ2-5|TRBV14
CASSPHVQGDQETQYF
TGTGCCAGCAGCCCTCACGTACAGGGGGATCAAGAGACCCAGTACTTC